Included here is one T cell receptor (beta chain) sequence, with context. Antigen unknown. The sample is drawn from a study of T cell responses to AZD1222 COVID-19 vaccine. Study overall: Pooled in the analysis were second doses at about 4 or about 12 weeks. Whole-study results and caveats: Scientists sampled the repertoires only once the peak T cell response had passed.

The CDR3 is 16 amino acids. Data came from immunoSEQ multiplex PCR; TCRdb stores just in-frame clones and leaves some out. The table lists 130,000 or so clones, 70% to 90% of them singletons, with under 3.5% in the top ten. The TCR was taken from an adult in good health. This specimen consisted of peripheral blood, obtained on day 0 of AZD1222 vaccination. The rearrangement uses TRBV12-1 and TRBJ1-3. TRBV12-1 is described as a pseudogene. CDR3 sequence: CASSSSSLFSGNTIYF. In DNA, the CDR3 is TGTGCCAGCAGCTCATCCTCCTTATTCTCTGGAAACACCATATATTTT.